This passage covers 8 T cell receptor beta chains from one sample sequenced in a study of cytomegalovirus exposure and HLA in healthy donors. Measured with immunoSEQ multiplex PCR; TCRdb has only the in-frame clones, and not every one. The data hold under 250,000 clones, with around 80% observed a single time. The sequenced sample consisted of PBMCs. The source of these receptors is a woman aged 25 to 39 in good health and CMV-seronegative.

The V gene is TRBV5-1, the J gene TRBJ2-7; D is possibly TRBD1 (5 bases). V was cut by 3 bases and J by 2 bases, with 9 bases left in between. Germline CDR1 SGHRS, CDR2 YFSETQ. CDR3 length: 13 residues. CDR3 region: CASSSTVTYEQYF. The CDR3, as DNA: TGCGCCAGCAGCTCGACAGTTACCTACGAGCAGTACTTC. The complete variable domain, with remaining parts taken from reference TRBV5-1 and TRBJ2-7, reads KAGVTQTPRYLIKTRGQQVTLSCSPISGHRSVSWYQQTPGQGLQFLFEYFSETQRNKGNFPGRFSGRQFSNSRSEMNVSTLELGDSALYLCASSSTVTYEQYFGPGTRLTVT.

This chain joins TRBV6-5 and TRBJ1-4, with D hard to call. From germline, CDR1 is MNHEY and CDR2 SVGAGI. This CDR3 is 14 amino acids long. Trimming left V 5 bases short and J 7 bases short, with 14 bases between. As DNA, the CDR3 is TGTGCCAGCAGTCCACGACCTGCGGGTGAAAAACTGTTTTTT. Amino acids: CASSPRPAGEKLFF.

The gene calls are TRBV19 and TRBJ1-4, with a tentative D call TRBD1 (6 bases). V lost 3 bases and J lost 8, with 13 bases in between. Germline CDR1 is LNHDA and CDR2 is SQIVND (reference sequence). The length of the CDR3 is 14 residues. The CDR3 region has the DNA TGTGCCAGTAGTATGTTGGACAGCATGGAAAAACTGTTTTTT. Translating gives CASSMLDSMEKLFF.

V is TRBV9 and J is TRBJ2-7, with 7 bases identical to TRBD1. The germline CDR1 and CDR2 sequences are SGDLS and YYNGEE. Germline trimming cut 0 bases from V and 4 bases from J; bases unmatched to any gene: 7. This CDR3 spans 15 amino acids. The CDR3 is CASSVGLGGEYEQYF. DNA for the CDR3: TGTGCCAGCAGCGTAGGGTTAGGGGGCGAGTACGAGCAGTACTTC.

This chain uses TRBV28 with TRBJ1-4; D unclear. The CDR3 spans 13 residues. Trimming pared 2 bases from V and 8 bases from J, leaving 9 bases between. Germline CDR1 reads MDHEN; CDR2 reads SYDVKM. CDR3 sequence (DNA): TGTGCCAGCAGTTTACTCCTTCAGGAAAAACTGTTTTTT. Translation gives CASSLLLQEKLFF.

This clone has just a few counts. The chain carries TRBV13 and TRBJ1-2; D not certain. V was trimmed by 4 bases and J by 3 bases, leaving 12 bases between them. The V gene's germline CDR1 is PRHDT and CDR2 FYEKMQ (reference sequence). The CDR3 has 14 residues. The CDR3 DNA follows: TGTGCCAGCAGCTCACAGCCGATAGACTATGGCTACACCTTC. Translated, it gives CASSSQPIDYGYTF.

The J gene is TRBJ2-7, the V gene TRBV9, with TRBD2 as a possible D gene (6 bases). Trimming stripped 0 bases from V and 1 base from J, with 14 bases between. The CDR3 is made up of 16 amino acids. Germline CDR1 and CDR2: SGDLS and YYNGEE. CDR3 loop: CASSVGMGDSSYEQYF. The CDR3 nucleotides are TGTGCCAGCAGCGTAGGGATGGGGGACTCATCCTACGAGCAGTACTTC.

The chain joins TRBV7-2 to TRBJ2-5; unclear D gene. V shed 1 base and J shed 3 bases, with 6 bases lying between them. The CDR3 consists of 13 residues. Germline CDR1 SGHTA, CDR2 FQGNSA. CDR3 region: CASSLGQEETQYF. In DNA, the CDR3 is TGTGCCAGCAGCTTAGGGCAGGAAGAGACCCAGTACTTC. Full variable domain (missing parts from reference TRBV7-2 and TRBJ2-5): GAGVSQSPSNKVTEKGKDVELRCDPISGHTALYWYRQSLGQGLEFLIYFQGNSAPDKSGLPSDRFSAERTGGSVSTLTIQRTQQEDSAVYLCASSLGQEETQYFGPGTRLLVL.